This TCR beta chain was retrieved from a study of T-cell reconstitution after alpha-beta-depleted transplantation in children (dated by TCRdb to 2015 to 2016). Some background on the complete study: T-cell immune reconstitution after TCRalphabeta/CD19-depleted allogeneic hematopoietic cell transplantation in children was quantitatively tracked in the study by means of TCR repertoire profiling.

As to this clonotype: No antigen is known for it. No much larger clone is present one base from it, and per-base qualities are unavailable.

The receptor library was made with PCR. Sequencing was performed on an Illumina HiSeq 2500. Molecular barcoding was employed in the preparation of TCR libraries, with unique molecular identifiers being used to normalize TCRbeta repertoire quantification. TCRdb trimmed the raw reads at Q25, called clones with MiXCR and kept productive beta chains. When rows share a CDR3 protein, they turn into one entry using the most common DNA and genes. In this sample the table shows some 490,000 distinct CDR3 sequences, roughly an eighth of which occur a single time. The top ten clonotypes cover less than 6.5% of the sample. The CDR3 has 14 amino acids, counting the end cysteine and phenylalanine. Solely the CDR3 DNA is kept, with 42 bases framed from the first base. Trimming costs V 4 bases and J 6 bases, and their ends lie 19 bases apart. For CDR1 and CDR2, the germline V gene (reference sequence) lists DFQATT and SNEGSKA.

The clonotype comes from a human donor who donated a stem cell graft to a child with combined immunodeficiency. The rearranged chain carries TRBV20-1 and TRBJ2-7; the D call is possibly TRBD1 or TRBD2, each sharing 6 bases. Sequencing used PBMCs from the stem cell graft donor, obtained from the stem cell graft. The CDR3 region: CSAKNRGALLEQYF. The sequenced DNA is TGCAGTGCTAAAAATAGGGGGGCCCTCCTCGAGCAGTACTTC.